This T cell receptor (beta chain) was captured in a study of vaccination and CD4 T cells after COVID-19. Study-level background: Control cultures used a CEFX viral epitope pool, an HIV-1 Nef peptide pool, or no peptide. Study-wide results and caveats: Rising from approximately 21 to 40, the median of SARS-CoV-2-reactive clonotypes did not change significantly.

Noted treatment: roughly 10-day PBMC culture with coronavirus spike peptide pools or control peptides (ViraFEST assay). Each of days 3 and 7 saw half the medium replaced by fresh IL-2 medium. The authors isolated CD4+ T cells by negative selection after nine to eleven days of culture. Comment on this clonotype: The antigen is undetermined.

Germline-derived CDR1 and CDR2 are LNHDA and SQIVND (reference sequence). The germline V and J ends were trimmed by 3 bases and 2 bases, with 7 bases remaining between them. This CDR3 has 13 residues. The assay that was used to sequence DNA from cultured CD4+ T cells was the Oncomine TCR Beta short-read assay. TCRdb called the PCR reads again in MiXCR, with one record for every CDR3 protein. The sample includes about 9,500 distinct CDR3 sequences, 61% of them seen just once. V usage is TRBV19 and J usage is TRBJ1-1; unclear D gene. Specimen: CD4+ T cells from blood, cultured in vitro. The receptor was isolated from a human donor who had recovered from COVID-19. The CDR3 loop reads CASSILGNTEAFF. The CDR3 bases are TGTGCCAGTAGTATTCTGGGAAACACTGAAGCTTTCTTT.